Listed below are T cell receptor beta chains from one sample, sequenced in a study of CD8 T cells in Susac syndrome. MiXCR, applied by TCRdb to the immunoSEQ multiplex PCR reads, yields one record per CDR3 protein. The table shows about 200,000 distinct CDR3 sequences, with about 95% occurring only once. Sequencing used CD4+ T cells from PBMCs. These receptors all come from a human donor in good health. Both conserved end residues are part of each CDR3. D genes are given only for firm matches. For some rows the clone size is stated as once, few or many, or as a class when expanded; others skip it.

TRBD2	TRBV5-4	.	TRBJ2-5	TGTGCCAGCAGCTTAGCTAGCGGGGGGACGGGGGAGACCCAGTACTTC	CASSLASGGTGETQYF
.	TRBV29-1	.	TRBJ1-5	TGCAGCGTAGGGAATAGCAATCAGCCCCAGCATTTT	CSVGNSNQPQHF
TRBD2	TRBV20-1	.	TRBJ2-2	TGCAGTGCTAGAGATCAGCTAGCGGGGAACACCGGGGAGCTGTTTTTT	CSARDQLAGNTGELFF
TRBD1	TRBV24-1	.	TRBJ2-1	TGTGCCACCAGCCCCGGGACAGGGGATCGCAATGAGCAGTTCTTC	CATSPGTGDRNEQFF
.	TRBV27	.	TRBJ2-5	TGTGCCAGCCGACTATCCCAGGGAGACCAAGAGACCCAGTACTTC	CASRLSQGDQETQYF
.	TRBV29-1	.	TRBJ1-4	TGCAGCGTGGAGGCCGGAGGTGAAAAACTGTTTTTT	CSVEAGGEKLFF
TRBD2	TRBV11-2	.	TRBJ2-1	TGTGCCAGCAGCTTAACCGGGACTACCGACAATGAGCAGTTCTTC	CASSLTGTTDNEQFF
.	TRBV9	once	TRBJ2-5	TGTGCCAGCAGCGTACGGGGCGGACAAGAGACCCAGTACTTC	CASSVRGGQETQYF
.	TRBV5-1	.	TRBJ2-7	TGCGCCAGCAGCTTGGACAGGACAGAGTACGAGCAGTACTTC	CASSLDRTEYEQYF
.	TRBV20-1	.	TRBJ2-2	TGCAGTGCTTGGGGATTGGAGGGGCACAACACCGGGGAGCTGTTTTTT	CSAWGLEGHNTGELFF
.	TRBV28	.	TRBJ1-2	TGTGCCAGCAGTTTAGGGTTTCAAACAGGCTACACCTTC	CASSLGFQTGYTF
TRBD1	TRBV2	.	TRBJ1-2	TGTGCCAGCAGTGAGGGACAGGGGGCCGATGGCTACACCTTC	CASSEGQGADGYTF
.	TRBV15	.	TRBJ1-2	TGTGCCACCCATAGCAGGGCGGAACCGACCTATGGCTACACCTTC	CATHSRAEPTYGYTF
TRBD1	TRBV30	once	TRBJ1-1	TGTGCCGGTAGGACAGGACAGAACACTGAAGCTTTCTTT	CAGRTGQNTEAFF
.	TRBV19	.	TRBJ1-5	TGTGCCAGTAGTATATTAGCGGGGCAGCCCCAGCATTTT	CASSILAGQPQHF
TRBD1	TRBV24-1	.	TRBJ2-1	TGTGCCACCAGTGAAGAAACCGGGACAGCGCCTCGGAATGAGCAGTTCTTC	CATSEETGTAPRNEQFF
.	TRBV24-1	.	TRBJ2-3	TGTGCCACCCAAAGTGGACTGGGGCCAGATACGCAGTATTTT	CATQSGLGPDTQYF